The present TCR beta chain was sequenced within a study of blood T cell repertoires in COVID-19. On this clone: Other DNA sequences in this sample translate to the same CDR3.

Libraries were prepared by immunoSEQ multiplex PCR; TCRdb keeps only in-frame clonotypes and omits some of them. Of fewer than 250,000 clones listed, roughly 80% are singletons. The TCR sequence derives from a man in his sixties with COVID-19, enrolled during active disease. Sequencing was done on a sample of peripheral blood.

This CDR3 reads CASTAGYSYEQYF. In DNA form, the CDR3 reads TGTGCCAGTACCGCAGGGTACTCCTACGAGCAGTACTTC. The V gene is TRBV19, the J gene TRBJ2-7, with a tentative D call TRBD1 (5 bases). This CDR3 region has 13 residues. Trimming left V 7 bases short and J 0 bases short, with 10 bases between. Germline V lookup: CDR1 LNHDA, CDR2 SQIVND (reference sequence).